Listed below are T cell receptor beta chains from one sample, sequenced in a study of response to subunit inactivated influenza vaccine. MiXCR was run by TCRdb on the RT-PCR reads, yielding one entry per CDR3 protein. The repertoire includes 650,000 to 800,000 distinct CDR3 sequences, about 14% of them detected once, and 6.5% to 8.5% sits in the top ten. Sequenced here: PBMCs from blood, sampled 14 to 15 days before vaccination. These receptors came from a man aged 50 or older who received an inactivated influenza vaccine. Both conserved end residues are part of each CDR3. A D gene is named only where the DNA matches it firmly. Clone size, where shown, is once, few, many, or a class for clones that have expanded.

clone_size,v_call,d_call,j_call,cdr3_nt,cdr3_aa
few,TRBV12-3/TRBV12-4,NA,TRBJ2-7,TGTGCCAGCAGCCCGCACGGCCCCTCCTACGAGCAGTACTTC,CASSPHGPSYEQYF
NA,TRBV29-1,TRBD2,TRBJ2-3,TGCAGCGTTGAAGATCTTTATTCAGGGAGGGCCACAGATACGCAGTATTTT,CSVEDLYSGRATDTQYF
NA,TRBV20-1,NA,TRBJ2-3,TGCAGTGCTAGCCAAGGGCGGCCTAGCACAGATACGCAGTATTTT,CSASQGRPSTDTQYF
few,TRBV14,TRBD2,TRBJ2-7,TGTGCCAGCAGTCTCGTAGGGAGGGGCTACGAGCAGTACTTC,CASSLVGRGYEQYF
NA,TRBV29-1,NA,TRBJ2-3,TGCAGCGTTGATAACGGATATAGCACAGATACGCAGTATTTT,CSVDNGYSTDTQYF
few,TRBV12-3/TRBV12-4,NA,TRBJ2-1,TGTGCCAGCAGCCAAGGGGTACGCGAGCAGTTCTTC,CASSQGVREQFF
few,TRBV4-3,NA,TRBJ2-5,TGCGCCAGCAGCCAAGATTTAGGGGTTTACGAGACCCAGTACTTC,CASSQDLGVYETQYF
few,TRBV4-2,NA,TRBJ2-2,TGTGCCAGCAGCCAAGAACTCCTAAACACCGGGGAGCTGTTTTTT,CASSQELLNTGELFF
few,TRBV19,NA,TRBJ2-2,TGTGCCAGTAGTATAGGTTTTGCAGAGACCACCGGGGAGCTGTTTTTT,CASSIGFAETTGELFF
few,TRBV20-1,TRBD2,TRBJ2-7,TGCAGTGCTAGAGATCGACTAGCGGGAGCCTACGAGCAGTACTTC,CSARDRLAGAYEQYF
many,TRBV7-2,NA,TRBJ2-5,TGTGCCAGCAGCTTAGGTGGGGTTGGGGAGACCCAGTACTTC,CASSLGGVGETQYF
NA,TRBV4-2,TRBD1,TRBJ2-7,TGTGCCAGCAGCCACAGGGACAGGGGGCCCTACGAGCAGTACTTC,CASSHRDRGPYEQYF
NA,TRBV2,TRBD2,TRBJ2-1,TGTGCCTTCAGTTCCCCCTTAAAAACTAGCGGGAGCTACAATGAGCAGTTCTTC,CAFSSPLKTSGSYNEQFF
few,TRBV9,TRBD2,TRBJ2-3,TGTGCCAGCAGCCCACGAGGAGCGGGAGGGTGGGGAGATACGCAGTATTTT,CASSPRGAGGWGDTQYF
NA,TRBV4-3,NA,TRBJ2-3,TGCGCCAGCAGCCAAGAGGAATTGGACAGAGATACGCAGTATTTT,CASSQEELDRDTQYF
many,TRBV4-2,NA,TRBJ2-3,TGTGCCAGCAGCCCCGAACTGGGGAACACAGATACGCAGTATTTT,CASSPELGNTDTQYF
NA,TRBV5-1,NA,TRBJ2-3,TGCGCCAGCTGGACTCAAAGCACAGATACGCAGTATTTT,CASWTQSTDTQYF
few,TRBV15,NA,TRBJ2-7,TGTGCCACCAGCAGAGACGGCGTCTCGCAGTACTTC,CATSRDGVSQYF
NA,TRBV7-2,TRBD1,TRBJ2-7,TGTGCCAGCAGCCCGAGAGGGACAGACAGGGCCTACGAGCAGTACTTC,CASSPRGTDRAYEQYF
few,TRBV4-3,TRBD2,TRBJ2-1,TGCGCCAGCAGCCAAGACGGGGTTGGCGGGAGCTCCTACAATGAGCAGTTCTTC,CASSQDGVGGSSYNEQFF
NA,TRBV20-1,NA,TRBJ2-1,TGCAGTGCTAGGGAAGGACGGCCGAGGTACAATGAGCAGTTCTTC,CSAREGRPRYNEQFF
NA,TRBV6-2/TRBV6-3,TRBD1,TRBJ1-6,TGTGCCAGCAGTTACCTGTCCCGGGACAGAGATTCACCCCTCCACTTT,CASSYLSRDRDSPLHF
NA,TRBV6-5,TRBD1,TRBJ2-1,TGTGCCAGCAGTTACTCAGGTTCCACCGGGACAGGGCGCAATGAGCAGTTCTTC,CASSYSGSTGTGRNEQFF
few,TRBV30,NA,TRBJ2-7,TGTGCCTGGAAGGGGGGCCCCGAGCAGTACTTC,CAWKGGPEQYF
NA,TRBV10-3,TRBD2,TRBJ2-7,TGTGCCATCAGTCTAGCGGGAGGGCCCTACGAGCAGTACTTC,CAISLAGGPYEQYF
many,TRBV12-3/TRBV12-4,TRBD1,TRBJ1-1,TGTGCCAGCAGTCCGACAGGGGAGAACACTGAAGCTTTCTTT,CASSPTGENTEAFF
many,TRBV3-1,NA,TRBJ2-4,TGTGCCAGCGGAACCCAGCTAGCCAAAAACATTCAGTACTTC,CASGTQLAKNIQYF
once,TRBV20-1,NA,TRBJ2-1,TGCAGTGCCCCCAGCGGTTTGACCTTGAGCTCCTACAATGAGCAGTTCTTC,CSAPSGLTLSSYNEQFF
few,TRBV7-6,NA,TRBJ1-6,TGTGCCAGCAGCTTAGTGGAGGGGCGTAATTCACCCCTCCACTTT,CASSLVEGRNSPLHF
few,TRBV3-1,NA,TRBJ1-1,TGTGCCAGCACCCCGCAATGGGCGACATCCCCAGCTTTCTTT,CASTPQWATSPAFF
many,TRBV29-1,NA,TRBJ2-3,TGCAGCGTTGAAGACACCACAGATACGCAGTATTTT,CSVEDTTDTQYF
few,TRBV29-1,TRBD2,TRBJ2-1,TGCAGCGTCCAGGGACTAGCGGGAGGGAATGAGCAGTTCTTC,CSVQGLAGGNEQFF
few,TRBV3-1,TRBD1,TRBJ2-7,TGTGCCAGCAGCCAACCGACAGGGGTCACCTACGAGCAGTACTTC,CASSQPTGVTYEQYF
NA,TRBV9,NA,TRBJ2-5,TGTGCCAGCAGCGTAGGTCAGGGCAACCAAGAGACCCAGTACTTC,CASSVGQGNQETQYF
many,TRBV27,TRBD2,TRBJ2-1,TGTGCCAGCAGCCTATCCCGGTCGACTAGCTTTCAGTTCTTC,CASSLSRSTSFQFF
NA,TRBV2,NA,TRBJ2-1,TGTGCCAGCATTTGGGGGAGCTCCTACAATGAGCAGTTCTTC,CASIWGSSYNEQFF
NA,TRBV10-3,NA,TRBJ2-1,TGTGCCATCAGTGAGTCGCTCCGTAGCACAGGGAGCAATGAGCAGTTCTTC,CAISESLRSTGSNEQFF
NA,TRBV3-1,NA,TRBJ2-7,TGTGCCTCCTGCCAGGACAATGGGGTCTCCTACGAGCAGTACTTC,CASCQDNGVSYEQYF
few,TRBV6-1,TRBD2,TRBJ2-2,TGTGCCAGCAGTCGCCAAGCGGGGGGTTATACCGGGGAGCTGTTTTTT,CASSRQAGGYTGELFF
few,TRBV7-2,NA,TRBJ1-1,TGTGCCAGCAGCTTAGTTCCCAGGTCTAGGGGCACTGAAGCTTTCTTT,CASSLVPRSRGTEAFF
NA,TRBV4-2,NA,TRBJ2-5,TGTGCCAGCAGCCAAGGCCCAGGGGGGGGAGAAGAGACCCAGTACTTC,CASSQGPGGGEETQYF
few,TRBV15,TRBD1,TRBJ1-1,TGTGCCACCAGCGGCCACAGGGGGAGTACTGAAGCTTTCTTT,CATSGHRGSTEAFF
NA,TRBV3-1,NA,TRBJ1-1,TGTGCCAGCAGCCAAGAGTCACGGGACTCTGAAGCTTTCTTT,CASSQESRDSEAFF
few,TRBV9,NA,TRBJ2-2,TGTGCCAGCAATAAACTGAACACCGGGGAGCTGTTTTTT,CASNKLNTGELFF